This T cell receptor (beta chain) appears in the sequencing data of a study of blood T cell repertoires in COVID-19. After removal of 4 bases from V and 9 bases from J, the junction contained 6 bases not matched to a gene. Germline CDR1 SGHTA, CDR2 FQGNSA. The CDR3 extends over 16 amino acids. Some clones are missing from TCRdb's copy, which holds only in-frame ones; the method was immunoSEQ multiplex PCR. The profile shows about 230,000 clones, roughly 80% of them singletons. This receptor was identified in a woman in her 70s with active or convalescent COVID-19. The chain employs TRBV7-2 and TRBJ2-1; 16 bases fit TRBD2. Sequenced input: peripheral blood. DNA of the CDR3: TGTGCCAGCAGCTCTACGGGACTAGCGGGGGGGACTGAGCAGTTCTTC. It encodes CASSSTGLAGGTEQFF.